One sample yielded the 31 T cell receptor beta chains listed below, sequenced in a study of shared clonotypes between healthy human individuals. Repertoires were generated with immunoSEQ multiplex PCR, while TCRdb's copy carries only in-frame clones and drops some. The data show roughly 1,800,000 clones, with roughly 95% seen just once and approximately 1.2% held by the top ten. In the naive CD8 group, cells lacked CD45RO and were positively selected for CCR7, so terminally differentiated effector memory CD45RA+ cells were left out. Sample: naive CD8+ T cells sorted from blood. The receptors shown here come from a man younger than 35 in good health.

Remarks on this clone: This sample includes further DNA sequences coding for the same CDR3. J is TRBJ2-7 and V is TRBV7-8; perhaps TRBD2 as D (6 bases). The germline V and J ends were trimmed by 0 bases and 2 bases, with 8 bases remaining between them. CDR1 and CDR2 (germline): SGHVS, FQNEAQ. The CDR3 length is 14 residues. CDR3 bases: TGTGCCAGCAGCTTAGCGGGAGGCACCTACGAGCAGTACTTC. This codes for CASSLAGGTYEQYF. The complete variable domain, with remaining parts taken from reference TRBV7-8 and TRBJ2-7, reads GAGVSQSPRYKVAKRGQDVALRCDPISGHVSLFWYQQALGQGPEFLTYFQNEAQLDKSGLPSDRFFAERPEGSVSTLKIQRTQQEDSAVYLCASSLAGGTYEQYFGPGTRLTVT.

In the case of this clone: Other nucleotide sequences from this sample produce the same CDR3. The CDR3 is CASSELGNYGYTF. CDR3 nucleotides: TGTGCCAGCAGTGAACTGGGGAACTATGGCTACACCTTC. This chain links TRBV6-1 with TRBJ1-2; D gene unclear. The CDR3 contains 13 residues. The V end was cut by 2 bases, the J end by 2 bases, with 6 bases between. Looked up from germline, CDR1 is MNHNS and CDR2 is SASEGT.

This chain uses TRBV9 with TRBJ2-6; 9 bases map to TRBD1. V shed 3 bases and J 4 bases; nucleotides not matched to a gene: 11. Germline assignment: CDR1 SGDLS and CDR2 YYNGEE. This CDR3 is built from 18 residues. CDR3 nucleotides: TGTGCCAGCAGCGGAGGGGGGACAGGGCCATACGGGGCCAACGTCCTGACTTTC. Its translation is CASSGGGTGPYGANVLTF.

This chain links TRBV7-9 with TRBJ1-4; no definite D call. V lost 1 base and J lost 8, with 14 bases in between. Looked up from germline, CDR1 is SEHNR and CDR2 is FQNEAQ (reference sequence). This CDR3 has 15 amino acids. The CDR3 DNA follows: TGTGCCAGCAGCTTAGTCGCACACCCGGAAGAAAAACTGTTTTTT. It is translated as CASSLVAHPEEKLFF.

Concerning this clone: The sample holds other DNA sequences that translate to the same CDR3. As DNA, the CDR3 is TGTGCCAGCAGCTTAGTTCAGGGTGGCACTGAAGCTTTCTTT. This encodes CASSLVQGGTEAFF. The chain joins TRBV7-8 to TRBJ1-1, with D maybe TRBD1 (5 bases). V dropped 1 base and J dropped 4 bases, with 10 bases sitting between them. Germline loops: CDR1 SGHVS, CDR2 FQNEAQ. The CDR3 is 14 residues long.

The V call is TRBV6-1, the J call TRBJ2-7, with 9 nucleotides matching TRBD2. This CDR3 is built from 16 residues. Germline lookup yields CDR1 MNHNS and CDR2 SASEGT. J lost 2 bases, V lost 4 bases, and 9 bases had no gene match. The DNA for the CDR3 is TGTGCCAGCAGTGTCTCCCGACTAGCGGACACCTACGAGCAGTACTTC. It yields the protein CASSVSRLADTYEQYF.

V usage is TRBV9 and J usage is TRBJ2-1; maybe TRBD1 (5 bases). Trimming left V 4 bases short and J 4 bases short, with 12 bases between. Germline V gene data show CDR1 as SGDLS and CDR2 as YYNGEE. The CDR3 runs to 14 residues. CDR3 nucleotides: TGTGCCAGCAGCCCTAATGGGGCGTACAATGAGCAGTTCTTC. Translation gives CASSPNGAYNEQFF.

In regard to this clone: Other DNA sequences of this sample code for an identical CDR3. The chain employs TRBV9 and TRBJ2-7; D not certain. This CDR3 region has 14 residues. V was pared by 0 bases and J by 1 base, with 8 bases between. CDR1 and CDR2 from the germline V gene are SGDLS and YYNGEE. CDR3 coding DNA: TGTGCCAGCAGCGTAGGGTCAGCGTCCTACGAGCAGTACTTC. As protein: CASSVGSASYEQYF.

The CDR3 is CASSQDGGRGNTEAFF. DNA of the CDR3: TGCGCCAGCAGCCAAGATGGCGGGAGGGGGAACACTGAAGCTTTCTTT. The genes are TRBV4-1 and TRBJ1-1, with D perhaps matching TRBD1 (5 bases). This CDR3 spans 16 amino acids. Per the germline V gene, CDR1 is MGHRA and CDR2 is YSYEKL. V was cut by 0 bases and J by 1 base, with 12 bases left in between.

The chain couples TRBV4-3 to TRBJ2-1; the D is unclear. Per the germline V gene, CDR1 is LGHNA and CDR2 is YSLEER. Trimming shortened V by 0 bases and J by 5 bases, and 14 bases separated the two germline ends. The CDR3 covers 16 residues. The DNA for the CDR3 is TGCGCCAGCAGCCAAGAATTCAACTGGCTGAACAATGAGCAGTTCTTC. Its translation: CASSQEFNWLNNEQFF.

The V gene is TRBV28, the J gene TRBJ2-2; D is uncertain. V dropped 7 bases and J dropped 3 bases, with 12 bases sitting between them. The CDR3 runs 14 residues. CDR1 and CDR2 (germline): MDHEN, SYDVKM. CDR3 region: CASMRSYDTGELFF. The CDR3 coding sequence is TGTGCCAGCATGAGAAGCTACGACACCGGGGAGCTGTTTTTT.

The sample holds a few counts of this clone. This chain uses TRBV5-4 with TRBJ2-7; 9 bases match TRBD2. Germline values: CDR1 SGHNT, CDR2 YYREEE (reference sequence). The V gene end was trimmed by 2 bases and the J gene end by 6 bases; junction bases not matched to a gene: 6. The CDR3 runs to 14 residues. This CDR3 is CASSFDSGRSEQYF. The CDR3 nucleotides are TGTGCCAGCAGCTTCGATAGCGGGAGATCCGAGCAGTACTTC.

This chain connects TRBV2 to TRBJ1-5, with D unresolved. From germline, CDR1 is SNHLY and CDR2 FYNNEI. Trimming pared 8 bases from V and 0 bases from J, leaving 20 bases between. The CDR3 contains 17 residues. The CDR3 DNA sequence: TGTGCCAGCTCGGTAGCGGAAGGGCTCAATAGCAATCAGCCCCAGCATTTT. Encoded protein: CASSVAEGLNSNQPQHF.

Concerning this clone itself: The same CDR3 can be traced to other DNA sequences in this sample. J is TRBJ2-1 and V is TRBV4-1; D is unresolved. Germline CDR1 and CDR2: MGHRA and YSYEKL. The CDR3 totals 14 residues. V lost 0 bases and J 4 bases, leaving 7 bases between the germline ends. CDR3 nucleotides: TGCGCCAGCAGCCAAGATCTCGGTTACAATGAGCAGTTCTTC. Protein product: CASSQDLGYNEQFF.

About this clone: The sample contains more than one DNA sequence encoding this CDR3. V is TRBV19 and J is TRBJ2-5; 7 bases map to TRBD2. V was pared by 1 base and J by 1 base, with 0 bases of the junction left unmatched. Per germline, CDR1 LNHDA and CDR2 SQIVND (reference sequence). This CDR3 region has 14 residues. The DNA of the CDR3 is TGTGCCAGTAGTATAGCGGGGGGCCAAGAGACCCAGTACTTC. Its translation: CASSIAGGQETQYF.

This clone is a singleton in its sample. The chain joins TRBV19 to TRBJ2-7; D perhaps matches TRBD1 (6 bases). Germline loops: CDR1 LNHDA, CDR2 SQIVND (reference sequence). The CDR3 spans 14 residues. The germline V and J ends were trimmed by 5 bases and 3 bases, with 14 bases remaining between them. CDR3: CASSSAVQGYEQYF. DNA of the CDR3: TGTGCCAGTAGTTCGGCCGTACAGGGCTACGAGCAGTACTTC.

The V call is TRBV28, the J call TRBJ2-7; 7 bases fit TRBD1. The germline V gene encodes CDR1 MDHEN and CDR2 SYDVKM. The junction had 12 bases not matched to a gene; V was cut back by 5 bases and J by 5 bases. The CDR3 is 15 amino acids. Here the CDR3 DNA reads TGTGCCAGCAGTGTACCGGGACAGAGAATGGACGAGCAGTACTTC. Translation: CASSVPGQRMDEQYF.

The chain couples TRBV9 to TRBJ1-1; possibly TRBD1 for D (5 bases). The CDR3 has 15 residues. Per germline, CDR1 SGDLS and CDR2 YYNGEE. Trimming shortened V by 0 bases and J by 3 bases, and 12 bases separated the two germline ends. The DNA for the CDR3 is TGTGCCAGCAGCGTAGACGGGGCGGGGGACACTGAAGCTTTCTTT. Amino acid sequence: CASSVDGAGDTEAFF.

The genes are TRBV19 and TRBJ2-1, with 11 bases that match TRBD2. Germline values: CDR1 LNHDA, CDR2 SQIVND (reference sequence). This CDR3 region has 16 residues. Losses at the gene ends were 2 bases for V and 7 bases for J; bases not matched to a gene: 7. This chain's CDR3 is CASSIRLAGPENEQFF. CDR3 DNA sequence: TGTGCCAGTAGTATAAGACTAGCGGGACCGGAGAATGAGCAGTTCTTC.

The chain is built from TRBV2 and TRBJ1-5; D remains ambiguous. The V and J ends lost 3 bases and 7 bases respectively, with 13 bases between them. Germline V CDR1 and CDR2: SNHLY, FYNNEI. The CDR3 contains 14 residues. For the CDR3, the DNA is TGTGCCAGCAGTGATGGTGTGTCTAGACAGCCCCAGCATTTT. Its translation: CASSDGVSRQPQHF.

The J gene is TRBJ2-1, the V gene TRBV2; 10 nucleotides agree with TRBD2. Germline V lookup: CDR1 SNHLY, CDR2 FYNNEI. V gave up 5 bases and J gave up 2 bases; unmatched junction bases: 6. This CDR3 region has 16 residues. The CDR3 spells CASSSSLAGAYNEQFF. The CDR3 DNA is TGTGCCAGCAGTTCAAGTCTAGCGGGAGCCTACAATGAGCAGTTCTTC.

V gene TRBV2 combines with J gene TRBJ2-7; 8 bases map to TRBD2. The CDR3 is made up of 15 amino acids. Germline V CDR1 and CDR2: SNHLY, FYNNEI. The ends lost 3 bases at V and 3 bases at J; junction bases unmatched: 7. CDR3 in amino acids: CASSDLREEDYEQYF. The DNA of the CDR3 is TGTGCCAGCAGTGATCTGCGGGAGGAAGACTACGAGCAGTACTTC. The variable domain in full, with the rest retrieved from reference TRBV2 and TRBJ2-7, is EPEVTQTPSHQVTQMGQEVILRCVPISNHLYFYWYRQILGQKVEFLVSFYNNEISEKSEIFDDQFSVERPDGSNFTLKIRSTKLEDSAMYFCASSDLREEDYEQYFGPGTRLTVT.

Here the CDR3 DNA reads TGCGCCAGCAGCCCGGCAGAGGGACATGGGGAGACCCAGTACTTC. It encodes CASSPAEGHGETQYF. The rearrangement links TRBV5-1 to TRBJ2-5; TRBD1 might be the D (6 bases). V lost 4 bases and J 5 bases, leaving 18 bases between the germline ends. Germline V CDR1 and CDR2: SGHRS, YFSETQ. The CDR3 sequence is 15 residues long.

CDR3 DNA sequence: TGTGCCAGCAGCGCCGGACAGGCGACCTACGAGCAGTACTTC. Its protein is CASSAGQATYEQYF. This rearrangement joins TRBV5-4 to TRBJ2-7, with 7 bases aligning to TRBD1. CDR1 is SGHNT, CDR2 YYREEE, per germline (reference sequence). V lost 4 bases, J lost 2 bases, and 6 bases stayed unmatched. The CDR3 totals 14 residues.

The rearrangement uses TRBV12-5 and TRBJ1-2, with D maybe TRBD1 (5 bases). The CDR3 contains 14 residues. Trimming removed 2 bases at V and 8 bases at J, with 15 bases between. From germline, CDR1 is LGHNT and CDR2 FRNRAP. CDR3 region: CASGLSTSWGGYTF. The DNA for the CDR3 is TGTGCTAGTGGTTTGTCAACCTCGTGGGGGGGCTACACCTTC.

V and J are TRBV19 and TRBJ2-6; TRBD2 might be the D (5 bases). The V end lost 6 bases, the J end lost 0 bases, and 15 bases lay between the germline ends. The length of the CDR3 is 17 residues. Germline V gene data show CDR1 as LNHDA and CDR2 as SQIVND (reference sequence). DNA for the CDR3: TGTGCCAGTAGCCCCGAGGGTTTCGACTCTGGGGCCAACGTCCTGACTTTC. As protein: CASSPEGFDSGANVLTF.

The chain employs TRBV10-3 and TRBJ2-7; the D gene is possibly TRBD1 (5 bases). The CDR3 has 17 residues. Germline values: CDR1 ENHRY, CDR2 SYGVKD. V was clipped by 2 bases and J by 3 bases, with 20 bases between them. CDR3: CAISEASPYRLGYEQYF. CDR3 nucleotide sequence: TGTGCCATCAGTGAGGCCTCCCCGTACAGGCTTGGCTACGAGCAGTACTTC.

This rearrangement joins TRBV6-6 to TRBJ2-2; unclear D gene. Deletions cut 5 bases from V and 1 base from J, with 11 bases between. CDR3 length equals 15 residues. Germline CDR1 reads MNHNY; CDR2 reads SVGAGI (reference sequence). The chain's CDR3 is CASSNPTENTGELFF. CDR3 in DNA: TGTGCCAGCAGTAACCCGACTGAGAACACCGGGGAGCTGTTTTTT.

This chain uses TRBV18 with TRBJ1-2; no definite D call. Germline lookup yields CDR1 KGHSH and CDR2 LQKENI. Trimming pared 3 bases from V and 7 bases from J, leaving 6 bases between. CDR3 length equals 11 residues. For the CDR3, the DNA is TGTGCCAGCTCACCCGGCGTTGGCTACACCTTC. This translates into CASSPGVGYTF. The whole variable domain, filled in from reference TRBV18 and TRBJ1-2, reads NAGVMQNPRHLVRRRGQEARLRCSPMKGHSHVYWYRQLPEEGLKFMVYLQKENIIDESGMPKERFSAEFPKEGPSILRIQQVVRGDSAAYFCASSPGVGYTFGSGTRLTVV.

This rearrangement joins TRBV19 to TRBJ1-1; no firm D call. Germline V gene data show CDR1 as LNHDA and CDR2 as SQIVND (reference sequence). Trimming shortened V by 7 bases and J by 0 bases, and 12 bases separated the two germline ends. The CDR3 loop spans 14 amino acids. The CDR3 sequence is CASISTDLNTEAFF. The CDR3 DNA sequence: TGTGCCAGTATCTCGACGGACTTGAACACTGAAGCTTTCTTT.

The chain couples TRBV14 to TRBJ2-7; 8 positions agree with TRBD1. The ends lost 5 bases at V and 2 bases at J; junction bases unmatched: 5. CDR1 is SGHDN, CDR2 FVKESK, per germline. The CDR3 runs 14 residues. The CDR3 DNA reads as TGTGCCAGCAGCGCCGGACAGGGCCCCTACGAGCAGTACTTC. Translating it yields CASSAGQGPYEQYF.